Below, 14 T cell receptor beta chains from the same sample are listed, as sequenced in a study of CD8 T cells in ankylosing spondylitis. TCRdb reprocessed the 5' RACE reads with MiXCR, giving one entry per CDR3 protein. Among hundreds of thousands of distinct CDR3 sequences listed, about 30% were seen once. Input material: blood, either unsorted or a sorted T cell fraction (not recorded which). The receptors come from a male donor with ankylosing spondylitis or in good health (not recorded which).

The rearrangement uses TRBV11-2 and TRBJ1-1, with D perhaps TRBD1 (6 bases). The CDR3 loop spans 14 amino acids. Germline V gene sequence: CDR1 SGHAT, CDR2 FQNNGV. The V and J ends lost 5 bases and 4 bases respectively, with 14 bases between them. This CDR3 is CASSPGAPGTEAFF. The CDR3 region has the DNA TGTGCCAGCAGCCCAGGGGCTCCGGGCACTGAAGCTTTCTTT.

The CDR3: CASSYGGGSKETQYF. CDR3 DNA: TGTGCCAGCAGTTATGGAGGGGGATCTAAAGAGACCCAGTACTTC. This rearrangement joins TRBV12-3 or TRBV12-4 to TRBJ2-5; the D call may be TRBD1 or TRBD2 (6 bases each). V lost 4 bases and J lost 3, with 15 bases in between. The CDR3 spans 15 residues.

The chain is built from TRBV10-3 and TRBJ2-6; D perhaps matches TRBD1 (5 bases). The ends were cut back, 9 bases at V and 0 bases at J, with 12 bases in the middle. Germline V CDR1 and CDR2: ENHRY, SYGVKD. The CDR3 consists of 15 residues. The CDR3 sequence is CAITTGSSGANVLTF. CDR3 DNA: TGTGCCATAACCACAGGTTCCTCTGGGGCCAACGTCCTGACTTTC.

This chain connects TRBV11-2 to TRBJ2-7; 11 bases align to TRBD2. V was clipped by 2 bases and J by 2 bases; unmatched bases: 11. The CDR3 contains 18 residues. The germline gives CDR1 SGHAT, CDR2 FQNNGV. The CDR3 protein is CASSLYPSGGPLAYEQYF. The CDR3 coding sequence is TGTGCCAGCAGCTTATATCCTAGCGGGGGGCCCCTTGCCTACGAGCAGTACTTC.

This clonotype came up a few times. The V and J genes are TRBV9 and TRBJ1-1; 7 nucleotides align to TRBD1. This CDR3 region has 14 residues. Germline V gene data show CDR1 as SGDLS and CDR2 as YYNGEE. J gave up 2 bases and V 3 bases, and 4 bases lay outside the gene matches. CDR3 in amino acids: CASSGHRGNTEAFF. The CDR3 bases are TGTGCCAGCAGCGGCCACAGGGGCAACACTGAAGCTTTCTTT.

The chain employs TRBV20-1 and TRBJ2-1; 9 nucleotides agree with TRBD1. Germline lookup yields CDR1 DFQATT and CDR2 SNEGSKA (reference sequence). Losses at the gene ends were 4 bases for V and 6 bases for J; bases not matched to a gene: 1. This CDR3 has 12 residues. CDR3: CSAKTGGNEQFF. In DNA, the CDR3 is TGCAGTGCTAAGACAGGGGGCAATGAGCAGTTCTTC.

This chain uses TRBV6-2 or TRBV6-3 with TRBJ1-5; TRBD1 aligns across 9 bases. The V and J ends lost 6 bases and 2 bases, in that order; junction bases with no gene match: 5. CDR1 is MNHEY, CDR2 SVGEGT, per germline. The CDR3 loop spans 15 amino acids. The CDR3 sequence: CASRRTGVGNQPQHF. The DNA for the CDR3 is TGTGCCAGCAGACGGACAGGGGTGGGCAATCAGCCCCAGCATTTT.

The chain combines TRBV20-1 with TRBJ2-7; 8 bases line up with TRBD1. Trimming at V came to 0 bases and at J to 4 bases, leaving 8 bases not matched to a gene. There are 15 residues in the CDR3. In germline, CDR1 is DFQATT, CDR2 SNEGSKA (reference sequence). CDR3 bases: TGCAGTGCTAGAGATCAGGGGGCTCTCCCTTACGAGCAGTACTTC. Translating gives CSARDQGALPYEQYF.

This clonotype was found a few times. The chain uses TRBV15 and TRBJ2-7; 8 bases agree with TRBD1. The CDR3 sequence is 14 residues long. The J segment lost 3 bases and the V segment lost 6 bases, leaving 7 bases of the junction unmatched. Germline V gene sequence: CDR1 LNHNV, CDR2 YYDKDF (reference sequence). CDR3 DNA sequence: TGTGCCACCAGTACGGACAGGGATGACTACGAGCAGTACTTC. It encodes CATSTDRDDYEQYF.

The CDR3 DNA follows: TGTGCCAGCAGCACCAACAGGGACTATGGCTACACCTTC. The encoded protein is CASSTNRDYGYTF. The rearrangement joins TRBV5-6 to TRBJ1-2; tentatively, D is TRBD1 (6 bases). V shed 4 bases and J shed 3 bases, with 10 bases lying between them. Per germline, CDR1 SGHDT and CDR2 YYEEEE. The CDR3 loop spans 13 amino acids.

This chain joins TRBV11-2 and TRBJ2-3; the D is unclear. CDR1 and CDR2 from the germline V gene are SGHAT and FQNNGV. This CDR3 is built from 14 residues. The V end lost 3 bases, the J end lost 4 bases, and 11 bases lay between the germline ends. CDR3 sequence (DNA): TGTGCCAGCAGCTTCCCGGCTCGGGCAGATACGCAGTATTTT. Translated: CASSFPARADTQYF.

In this sample, this clonotype turned up a few times. This chain uses TRBV20-1 with TRBJ2-7; possible D gene TRBD1, 5 bases. Looked up from germline, CDR1 is DFQATT and CDR2 is SNEGSKA (reference sequence). The V end lost 6 bases, the J end lost 0 bases, and 15 bases lay between the germline ends. The CDR3 covers 14 residues. Here the CDR3 reads CSASPGPSSYEQYF. CDR3 DNA: TGCAGTGCCTCCCCAGGGCCGAGCTCCTACGAGCAGTACTTC.

CDR3 bases: TGTGCAGCAGCTCCTCCCGCTTTCTTT. It codes for CAAAPPAFF. The gene calls are TRBV7-3 and TRBJ1-1; D unclear. The CDR3 totals 9 residues. Per germline, CDR1 SGHTA and CDR2 FQGTGA.

The chain uses TRBV3-1 and TRBJ2-1; the D gene could be TRBD1 or TRBD2 (5 bases each). Germline CDR1 is LGHDT and CDR2 is YNNKEL (reference sequence). The CDR3 has 12 amino acids. Trimming stripped 5 bases from V and 12 bases from J, with 14 bases between. The CDR3 coding sequence is TGTGCCAGCAGCTCGAGGGGTTCCGGGCAGTTCTTC. It codes for CASSSRGSGQFF.